A single sample is the source of the 27 T cell receptor beta chains below, sequenced in a study of blood T cell repertoires in COVID-19. Profiled with immunoSEQ multiplex PCR; TCRdb holds only in-frame clones, not every one. The data hold more than 250,000 clones, with 85% to 90% observed a single time. Sequenced: PBMCs or T cells enriched from blood (not recorded which). All receptors derive from a young woman who had recovered from COVID-19.

The V and J genes are TRBV23-1 and TRBJ1-2, with D perhaps matching TRBD1 (6 bases). TRBV23-1 is placed among ORFs of uncertain function. The CDR3 runs to 14 residues. Trimming pared 0 bases from V and 2 bases from J, leaving 7 bases between. The CDR3 DNA reads TGCGCCAGCAGTCAATCAACAGGGAACTATGGCTACACCTTC. It codes for CASSQSTGNYGYTF.

This chain uses TRBV5-4 with TRBJ1-2, with D tentatively TRBD1 (5 bases). The CDR3 sequence is 13 residues long. In germline, CDR1 is SGHNT, CDR2 YYREEE (reference sequence). The V end lost 0 bases, the J end lost 8 bases, and 11 bases lay between the germline ends. CDR3 sequence: CASSLDSGLGYTF. The CDR3 region has the DNA TGTGCCAGCAGCTTGGACTCAGGGTTAGGCTACACCTTC.

The J gene is TRBJ2-7, the V gene TRBV28; D unresolved. CDR3 length: 13 residues. Germline CDR1 is MDHEN and CDR2 is SYDVKM. Trimming took off 2 bases at V and 0 bases at J, with 5 bases between the two ends. This CDR3 reads CASSLLSSYEQYF. For the CDR3, the DNA is TGTGCCAGCAGTTTACTTAGCTCCTACGAGCAGTACTTC. The complete variable domain, with remaining parts taken from reference TRBV28 and TRBJ2-7, reads DVKVTQSSRYLVKRTGEKVFLECVQDMDHENMFWYRQDPGLGLRLIYFSYDVKMKEKGDIPEGYSVSREKKERFSLILESASTNQTSMYLCASSLLSSYEQYFGPGTRLTVT.

The CDR3 coding sequence is TGTGCCAGCAGTCAGGGAGACAGGATGGGCGAAAAACTGTTTTTT. Translating it yields CASSQGDRMGEKLFF. The chain links TRBV28 to TRBJ1-4; D perhaps matches TRBD1 (6 bases). Germline V lookup: CDR1 MDHEN, CDR2 SYDVKM. The V end was cut by 5 bases, the J end by 8 bases, with 18 bases between. The CDR3 is 15 residues long.

The chain joins TRBV6-6 to TRBJ2-1; D remains unclear. CDR1 MNHNY and CDR2 SVGAGI come from the germline V gene (reference sequence). The ends were cut back, 5 bases at V and 4 bases at J, with 15 bases in the middle. The CDR3 is 15 residues long. Here the CDR3 DNA reads TGTGCCAGCAGTCCAACCAGTGTTGATTACAATGAGCAGTTCTTC. Translation: CASSPTSVDYNEQFF.

V usage is TRBV2 and J usage is TRBJ1-2, with 8 nucleotides matching TRBD1. This CDR3 is built from 16 residues. The V segment lost 4 bases and the J segment 0 bases; nucleotides outside the gene matches: 7. CDR1 and CDR2 from the germline V gene are SNHLY and FYNNEI. The CDR3 bases are TGTGCCAGCAGTGCCTTAGGACAGGGAACTAACTATGGCTACACCTTC. The encoded protein is CASSALGQGTNYGYTF. Full variable domain (missing parts from reference TRBV2 and TRBJ1-2): EPEVTQTPSHQVTQMGQEVILRCVPISNHLYFYWYRQILGQKVEFLVSFYNNEISEKSEIFDDQFSVERPDGSNFTLKIRSTKLEDSAMYFCASSALGQGTNYGYTFGSGTRLTVV.

The chain uses TRBV5-1 and TRBJ2-1; 8 nucleotides line up with TRBD1. In germline, CDR1 is SGHRS, CDR2 YFSETQ. J was trimmed by 7 bases and V by 0 bases; bases with no gene match: 3. The length of the CDR3 is 14 residues. The CDR3 region is CASSLADRENEQFF. The CDR3 DNA reads as TGCGCCAGCAGCTTGGCGGACAGGGAGAATGAGCAGTTCTTC.

The rearrangement links TRBV29-1 to TRBJ2-5; 9 nucleotides align to TRBD2. After removal of 3 bases from V and 2 bases from J, the junction contained 4 bases not matched to a gene. The CDR3 covers 14 residues. Germline V gene sequence: CDR1 SQVTM, CDR2 ANQGSEA. CDR3 sequence: CSVDLAGLQETQYF. As DNA, the CDR3 is TGCAGCGTTGATCTAGCGGGACTACAAGAGACCCAGTACTTC.

V gene TRBV14 combines with J gene TRBJ1-1; no clear D. Germline CDR1 SGHDN, CDR2 FVKESK. Trimming took off 1 base at V and 4 bases at J, with 7 bases between the two ends. This CDR3 is built from 13 residues. The CDR3 is CASSQVLGTEAFF. CDR3 sequence (DNA): TGTGCCAGCAGCCAAGTTCTCGGCACTGAAGCTTTCTTT.

The rearrangement joins TRBV3-1 (or the pseudogene TRBV3-2) to TRBJ2-1; a possible D gene is TRBD2 (5 bases). Trimming took off 1 base at V and 12 bases at J, with 16 bases between the two ends. The V gene's germline CDR1 is LGHDT and CDR2 YNNKEL (reference sequence). This CDR3 contains 14 residues. The CDR3 DNA reads TGTGCCAGCAGCCAAGGCTTCGGGGAGCTAAGGCAGTTCTTC. Translated, it gives CASSQGFGELRQFF.

This chain uses TRBV7-9 with TRBJ1-5; TRBD1 matches at 8 bases. With V trimmed by 4 bases and J by 0 bases, 2 bases remained unmatched. The CDR3 consists of 15 residues. Germline lookup yields CDR1 SEHNR and CDR2 FQNEAQ (reference sequence). DNA for the CDR3: TGTGCCAGCAGCTCCGGACAGGGTAGCAATCAGCCCCAGCATTTT. The encoded protein is CASSSGQGSNQPQHF.

The chain is built from TRBV28 and TRBJ2-1, with 10 bases lining up with TRBD2. Germline V gives CDR1 MDHEN, CDR2 SYDVKM. The trim removed 1 base at V and 7 bases at J, leaving 4 bases unmatched. The CDR3 is 15 residues long. The CDR3 spells CASSLSASGRNEQFF. CDR3 DNA sequence: TGTGCCAGCAGTTTATCGGCTAGCGGGAGAAATGAGCAGTTCTTC.

This chain links TRBV12-3 or TRBV12-4 with TRBJ2-7, with D hard to call. The CDR3 contains 13 residues. V was shortened by 3 bases and J by 2 bases, with 8 bases between the two germline ends. The CDR3 sequence: CASSFGDPYEQYF. In DNA form, the CDR3 reads TGTGCCAGCAGTTTTGGAGACCCCTACGAGCAGTACTTC.

This chain connects TRBV7-3 to TRBJ2-7, with D possibly TRBD1 on 5 matching bases. In germline, CDR1 is SGHTA, CDR2 FQGTGA. Trimming left V 1 base short and J 6 bases short, with 13 bases between. There are 14 residues in the CDR3. The CDR3 sequence: CASSLMGQGSEQYF. In nucleotides, the CDR3 is TGTGCCAGCAGCTTAATGGGGCAGGGAAGCGAGCAGTACTTC.

This chain connects TRBV2 to TRBJ2-2; weak D call: TRBD1 (5 bases). This CDR3 is built from 13 residues. V was trimmed by 6 bases and J by 6 bases, leaving 11 bases between them. The germline CDR1 and CDR2 sequences are SNHLY and FYNNEI. CDR3 bases: TGTGCCAGCAGGGTACGGACATCCGGGGAGCTGTTTTTT. It yields the protein CASRVRTSGELFF.

The gene calls are TRBV3-1 (or the pseudogene TRBV3-2) and TRBJ2-5, with TRBD2 matching 10 bases. With V trimmed by 4 bases and J by 3 bases, 11 bases remained unmatched. Looked up from germline, CDR1 is LGHDT and CDR2 is YNNKEL (reference sequence). The CDR3 is 17 residues long. In DNA, the CDR3 is TGTGCCAGCAGCCCTCCCTCGATCAGCGGGAGGGAAGAGACCCAGTACTTC. It translates to CASSPPSISGREETQYF.

The chain uses TRBV15 and TRBJ2-3, with 10 nucleotides matching TRBD1. The CDR3 totals 14 residues. Germline CDR1 LNHNV, CDR2 YYDKDF (reference sequence). Trimming at V came to 6 bases and at J to 0 bases, leaving 0 bases not matched to a gene. This CDR3 reads CATRGQGSTDTQYF. The CDR3 bases are TGTGCCACCAGGGGACAGGGGAGCACAGATACGCAGTATTTT.

The CDR3 region is CASSYSGGRFADTQYF. The CDR3 DNA reads as TGTGCCAGCAGTTACTCGGGCGGGAGGTTCGCAGATACGCAGTATTTT. The V gene is TRBV6-2 or TRBV6-3, the J gene TRBJ2-3, with 8 bases aligning to TRBD2. CDR1 is MNHEY and CDR2 is SVGEGT in the germline V gene. The CDR3 contains 16 residues. The ends lost 0 bases at V and 4 bases at J; junction bases unmatched: 6.

The chain uses TRBV7-9 and TRBJ1-1; TRBD1 agrees at 8 bases. Germline V gives CDR1 SEHNR, CDR2 FQNEAQ (reference sequence). The CDR3 totals 15 residues. J lost 1 base, V lost 7 bases, and 8 bases had no gene match. CDR3 residues: CASINKGTGNTEAFF. CDR3 bases: TGTGCCAGCATCAATAAAGGGACAGGGAACACTGAAGCTTTCTTT.

The rearrangement uses TRBV5-1 and TRBJ2-5; possible D gene TRBD1, 7 bases. The CDR3 spans 15 residues. The V gene's germline CDR1 is SGHRS and CDR2 YFSETQ. V lost 4 bases to trimming and J lost 9 bases, with 22 bases between them. The CDR3 nucleotides read TGCGCCAGCAGCCTAGGACAGGCTTCTCGGGGGTCCCAGTACTTC. Protein: CASSLGQASRGSQYF.

The V and J genes are TRBV5-1 and TRBJ2-7, with a tentative D call TRBD2 (5 bases). Trimming left V 0 bases short and J 6 bases short, with 10 bases between. The CDR3 is made up of 13 amino acids. Germline CDR1 reads SGHRS; CDR2 reads YFSETQ. The CDR3: CASSLGIAIEQYF. The CDR3 nucleotides are TGCGCCAGCAGCTTGGGAATAGCGATCGAGCAGTACTTC.

The V call is TRBV5-1, the J call TRBJ1-3; the D gene is possibly TRBD1 (6 bases). V dropped 5 bases and J dropped 0 bases, with 15 bases sitting between them. This CDR3 has 16 amino acids. CDR1 is SGHRS, CDR2 YFSETQ, per germline. CDR3 region: CASRSRQGSSGNTIYF. The CDR3 coding sequence is TGCGCCAGCAGGTCCCGCCAGGGGAGCTCTGGAAACACCATATATTTT.

This chain connects TRBV10-1 to TRBJ2-1, with D maybe TRBD2 (7 bases). The CDR3 has 14 residues. Trimming cost V 4 bases and J 7 bases, with 14 bases left between them. Germline V gene data show CDR1 as WNHNN and CDR2 as SYGVQD (reference sequence). The CDR3 DNA follows: TGCGCCAGCAGTGCCGGGCGGGGGCCGAATGAGCAGTTCTTC. Translated, it gives CASSAGRGPNEQFF.

DNA for the CDR3: TGTGCCACCAGTGATGGCAGCAATCAGCCCCAGCATTTT. It translates to CATSDGSNQPQHF. This chain uses TRBV24-1 with TRBJ1-5; D gene ambiguous. The germline V gene encodes CDR1 KGHDR and CDR2 SFDVKD. V was cut by 3 bases and J by 1 base, with 3 bases left in between. There are 13 residues in the CDR3.

The chain joins TRBV30 to TRBJ1-1; 9 bases are a match to TRBD1. This CDR3 contains 15 residues. The V segment lost 4 bases and the J segment 0 bases; nucleotides outside the gene matches: 6. Germline V lookup: CDR1 GTSNPN, CDR2 SVGIG (reference sequence). CDR3 sequence reads: CAWNRGRGLNTEAFF. In DNA form, the CDR3 reads TGTGCCTGGAACAGGGGGCGCGGGCTGAACACTGAAGCTTTCTTT.

The chain has TRBV4-2 and TRBJ2-3; D may be TRBD2 (6 bases). The CDR3 extends over 17 amino acids. Germline CDR1 reads LGHNA; CDR2 reads YNFKEQ. Trimming shortened V by 0 bases and J by 1 base, and 14 bases separated the two germline ends. The CDR3 reads CASSQERAGLGTDTQYF. CDR3 bases: TGTGCCAGCAGCCAAGAACGGGCGGGGTTGGGCACAGATACGCAGTATTTT.

The chain employs TRBV11-2 and TRBJ2-1; 10 positions agree with TRBD2. V lost 1 base and J lost 12; bases outside the gene matches: 9. Germline V gene sequence: CDR1 SGHAT, CDR2 FQNNGV. The CDR3 runs 15 residues. Here the CDR3 reads CASSLVSGGPKGQFF. The CDR3 DNA sequence: TGTGCCAGCAGCTTAGTTAGCGGGGGGCCCAAAGGGCAGTTCTTC.